This T cell receptor beta chain originates from a study of shared clonotypes between healthy human individuals (TCRdb year 2020). In the study overall: Three men and two women, aged 18 to 49 years, made up the cohort. For each donor, CD4 naive and CD4 memory were each given three plates, CD8 naive was given two plates, and CD8 memory was given one plate. To estimate repertoire size and how much clonotype sharing occurs between individuals, the study deeply sequenced the blood TCR repertoires of five or six healthy adults. Different laboratories and diverse techniques were used to prepare libraries and sequence TCR repertoires, to increase sequencing depth and limit assay-specific biases. Leukapheresis yielded between about 0.9 and 9 billion PBMCs per donor. The research as a whole found: Rarefaction of sorted-subset datasets indicated incomplete sequencing despite the large sequencing depth. Only blood was sampled, and tissue TCR repertoires likely differ from those in blood. Higher generation probabilities were observed for clonotypes shared by all four sorted-subset donors than for non-shared clonotypes. Based on pairwise subsampling, the degree of clonotype sharing among donors was expected to be affected by sequencing depth. Around 5.4% of naive CD4, 3.5% of naive CD8, approximately 2% of memory CD4, and over 0.35% of memory CD8 clonotypes were shared across several donors. Larger estimated clonotype richness was generally found for naive subsets than for memory subsets. Because the study included a small number of donors, the genetic and exposure-history diversity represented was limited.

V and J are trimmed by 6 bases and 0 bases, and the gene matches miss 6 bases of the junction. The germline V gene encodes CDR1 KGHSH and CDR2 LQKENI. The CDR3 goes from the cysteine to the phenylalanine over 16 residues. Left in the record is the CDR3 DNA by itself, 48 bases read in frame from the first base. About this clone itself: Its antigen has not been determined. No much larger clone is present one base from it, and per-base qualities are unavailable.

The donors were healthy, HIV-negative adults who had no recently reported acute infections or vaccinations. All donors were Caucasian adults living in Nashville, Tennessee, USA. CD4+ T cells were enriched by magnetic negative selection, after which naive cells were positively selected on CD45RA and the negative fraction was taken as the memory subset. Blood was collected by leukapheresis, and PBMCs were isolated by Ficoll-Histopaque density gradient centrifugation and then cryopreserved in liquid nitrogen vapor phase. Analytical flow cytometry was used to check the purity and quantity of every magnetically sorted T cell population. Genomic DNA was isolated from every sorted fraction and measured by UV absorbance on a Nanodrop 2000c. TCR CDR3 regions were amplified from genomic DNA by multiplex PCR using the deep immunoSEQ assay. Extracted genomic DNA from each cell subset was spread evenly across all wells of several immunoSEQ 96-well plates, with each plate serving as a replicate. For sorted subsets, roughly 0.2 ug genomic DNA, equal to about 30,000 T cell genomes, was loaded into each replicate PCR. Purified libraries were measured with a Qubit 3.0 fluorometer, size-checked on a Bioanalyzer 2100, and measured again with the KAPA Library Quantification kit. A separate single-read 150-cycle Illumina NextSeq 550 flow cell was used to sequence each immunoSEQ 96-well plate. On the study's bioinformatics: Because only junctional sequences without quality scores were contained in the immunoSEQ output, filtering matching that applied to full-length reads could not be performed. Sequences were annotated with PyIR, a Python wrapper for IgBLAST v1.9, and V/J genes and CDR3 were assigned using IMGT germline references. Reads with weak V/J assignments (E-value above 1e-6), missing CDR3, stop codons, out-of-frame junctions, or ambiguous translated residues were removed. A V3J clonotype was defined by an identical inferred V gene, J gene, and CDR3 amino acid sequence. Percentage overlap between repertoires was computed as shared unique clonotypes divided by the size of the smaller repertoire. RTK rarefaction, the Chao1 estimator, and Recon v2.1 estimates of unobserved clonotypes were used to assess repertoire richness. For all TCRbeta clonotypes obtained by the gDNA method from a few donors, generation probabilities were computed with OLGA. The immuneACCESS repertoire file appears here via TCRdb, limited to in-frame rearrangements. These files lack a portion of the clones; in checked studies, under half of the deficit traces to unresolved V genes, and the cause of the others is not known. For V, J and clone size, that table is used; D and trimming come from the DNA. This sample has roughly 500,000 clones in its table, and 95% to 97% of those were observed once. The ten largest clones represent around 0.067% of the sample.

The source of this sequence is a woman aged 25-40 years in good health. Material for sequencing was naive CD4+ T cells sorted from blood. What this sample's cell subset or site label stands for: CD45RA+ positively selected. The V gene is TRBV18 and the J gene is TRBJ2-3, and TRBD1 matches 10 of the central bases. The CDR3 in this case is CASSPGTGESTDTQYF. The bases read TGTGCCAGCTCCCCCGGGACAGGGGAAAGCACAGATACGCAGTATTTT.